This TCR beta chain was found in a study of patients and donors after allogeneic stem cell transplantation. TCRdb re-called the RT-PCR reads with MiXCR, one entry per CDR3 protein. The repertoire holds under 200,000 distinct CDR3 sequences, about 32% seen once, with 3.2% in the top ten. The TCR was taken from a human donor who was either an allogeneic HSCT recipient or a stem cell or donor lymphocyte infusion donor (not recorded which). It is not recorded whose cells these are; they may come from a transplant donor. The sequencing sample was made of blood, either unsorted or a sorted T cell fraction (not recorded which).

The CDR3, as DNA: TGTGCCAGCAGCCTCGGGCAAGGGGTAGCGGGAGATCGGGAGACCCAGTACTTC. This encodes CASSLGQGVAGDRETQYF. The rearrangement joins TRBV7-3 to TRBJ2-5; 9 bases agree with TRBD2. V shed 5 bases and J 5 bases; nucleotides not matched to a gene: 18. The CDR3 spans 18 residues. From germline, CDR1 is SGHTA and CDR2 FQGTGA.